The present T cell receptor beta chain was sequenced within a study of T cell responses to AZD1222 COVID-19 vaccine. As for the study in general: Second doses at about 4 or about 12 weeks were pooled.

J gave up 9 bases and V 3 bases, and 7 bases lay outside the gene matches. This CDR3 comprises 16 residues. Germline V gene data show CDR1 as SGHVS and CDR2 as FQNEAQ. Broader study findings: Dominant at 160-218 and 743-854, vaccine-associated CD4 TCRs also spanned spike. Donors were chiefly white British, with a greater number of females, and clonal diversity was perhaps underestimated.

Of note for this clone: Its matching antigen is unknown.

Only in-frame clones appear in the TCRdb table, and some are missing; sequencing was by immunoSEQ multiplex PCR. Found here are roughly 190,000 clones, around 90% of them singletons; the top ten hold roughly 0.98%. The sample was peripheral blood, taken on day 0 of AZD1222 vaccination. This chain links TRBV7-8 with TRBJ2-1, with TRBD2 identical over 14 bases. The sequence was obtained from an adult in good health. The CDR3 protein is CASSLGTSGSSSEQFF. As DNA, the CDR3 is TGTGCCAGCAGCTTGGGGACTAGCGGGAGTTCGAGTGAGCAGTTCTTC.